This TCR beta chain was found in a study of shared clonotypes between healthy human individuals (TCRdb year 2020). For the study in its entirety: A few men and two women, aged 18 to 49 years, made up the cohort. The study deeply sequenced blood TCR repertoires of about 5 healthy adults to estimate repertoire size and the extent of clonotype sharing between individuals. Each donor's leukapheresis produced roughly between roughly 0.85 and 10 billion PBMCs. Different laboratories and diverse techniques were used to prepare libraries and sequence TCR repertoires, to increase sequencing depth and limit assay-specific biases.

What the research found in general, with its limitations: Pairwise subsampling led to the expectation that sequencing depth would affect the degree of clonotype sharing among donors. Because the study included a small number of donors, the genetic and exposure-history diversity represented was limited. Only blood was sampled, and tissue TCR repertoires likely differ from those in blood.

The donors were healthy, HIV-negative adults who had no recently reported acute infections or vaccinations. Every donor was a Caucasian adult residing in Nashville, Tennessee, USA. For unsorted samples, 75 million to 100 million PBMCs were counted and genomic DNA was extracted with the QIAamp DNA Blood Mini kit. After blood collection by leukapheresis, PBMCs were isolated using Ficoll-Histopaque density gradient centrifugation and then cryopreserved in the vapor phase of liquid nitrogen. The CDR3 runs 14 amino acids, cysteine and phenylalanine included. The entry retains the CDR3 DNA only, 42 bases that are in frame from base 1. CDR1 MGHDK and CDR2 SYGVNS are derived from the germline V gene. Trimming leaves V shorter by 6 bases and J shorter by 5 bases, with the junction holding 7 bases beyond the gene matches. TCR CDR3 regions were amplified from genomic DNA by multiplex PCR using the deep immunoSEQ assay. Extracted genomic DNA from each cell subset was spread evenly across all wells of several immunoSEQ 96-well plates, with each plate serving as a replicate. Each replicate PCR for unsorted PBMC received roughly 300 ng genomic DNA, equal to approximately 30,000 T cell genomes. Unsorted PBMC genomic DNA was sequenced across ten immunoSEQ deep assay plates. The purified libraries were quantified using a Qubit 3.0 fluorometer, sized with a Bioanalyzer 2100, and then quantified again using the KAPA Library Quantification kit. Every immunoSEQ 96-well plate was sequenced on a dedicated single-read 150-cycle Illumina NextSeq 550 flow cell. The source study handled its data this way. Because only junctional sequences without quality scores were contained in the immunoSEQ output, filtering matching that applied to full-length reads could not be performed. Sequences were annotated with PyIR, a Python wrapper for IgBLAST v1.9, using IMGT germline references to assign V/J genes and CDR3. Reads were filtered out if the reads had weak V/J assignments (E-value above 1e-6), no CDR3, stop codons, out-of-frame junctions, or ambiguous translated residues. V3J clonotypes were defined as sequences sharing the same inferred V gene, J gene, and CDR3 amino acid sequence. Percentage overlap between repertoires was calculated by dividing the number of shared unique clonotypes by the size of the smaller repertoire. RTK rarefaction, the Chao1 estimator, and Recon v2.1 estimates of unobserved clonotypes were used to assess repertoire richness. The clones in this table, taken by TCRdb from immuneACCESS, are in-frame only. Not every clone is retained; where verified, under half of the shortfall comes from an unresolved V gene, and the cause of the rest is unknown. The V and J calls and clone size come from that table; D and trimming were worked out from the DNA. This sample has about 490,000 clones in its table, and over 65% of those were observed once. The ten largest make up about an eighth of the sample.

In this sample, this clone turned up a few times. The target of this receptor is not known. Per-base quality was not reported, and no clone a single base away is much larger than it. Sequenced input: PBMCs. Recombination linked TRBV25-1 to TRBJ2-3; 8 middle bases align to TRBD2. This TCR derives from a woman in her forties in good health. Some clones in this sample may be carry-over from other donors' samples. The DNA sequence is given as TGTGCCAGCAGCGACCCCGCGGGAGGAGATACGCAGTATTTT. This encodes CASSDPAGGDTQYF.